Reported below is one TCR beta chain. What it binds is unknown. The sample holds other DNA sequences that translate to the same CDR3. Held in samples before DNA extraction were roughly 1-10 million cryopreserved PBMC. A v3.0 immunoSEQ assay was performed at survey level. Clones were sequenced by immunoSEQ multiplex PCR, and TCRdb holds only the in-frame ones, with some missing. The table includes tens of thousands of clones, under 90% detected once. This sample is part of a study of long-term antiretroviral therapy in people with HIV. Study-wide points: Even long-term ART left TRB diversity below transplant donor controls, despite gains. Controls showed broader CDR3 length ranges than did the HIV repertoires.

Germline V gene lookup returns CDR1 LNHDA and CDR2 SQIVND (reference sequence). Trimming took off 3 bases at V and 4 bases at J, with 13 bases between the two ends. The CDR3 is made up of 14 amino acids. This specimen was unsorted PBMCs, taken 0.4 years before starting antiretroviral therapy. The TCR comes from a young man with HIV. The chain couples TRBV19 to TRBJ2-7; a weak D match, TRBD2 (6 bases). CDR3 in amino acids: CASSIGTGEYEQYF. In DNA, the CDR3 is TGTGCCAGTAGTATTGGGACTGGGGAGTACGAGCAGTACTTC.